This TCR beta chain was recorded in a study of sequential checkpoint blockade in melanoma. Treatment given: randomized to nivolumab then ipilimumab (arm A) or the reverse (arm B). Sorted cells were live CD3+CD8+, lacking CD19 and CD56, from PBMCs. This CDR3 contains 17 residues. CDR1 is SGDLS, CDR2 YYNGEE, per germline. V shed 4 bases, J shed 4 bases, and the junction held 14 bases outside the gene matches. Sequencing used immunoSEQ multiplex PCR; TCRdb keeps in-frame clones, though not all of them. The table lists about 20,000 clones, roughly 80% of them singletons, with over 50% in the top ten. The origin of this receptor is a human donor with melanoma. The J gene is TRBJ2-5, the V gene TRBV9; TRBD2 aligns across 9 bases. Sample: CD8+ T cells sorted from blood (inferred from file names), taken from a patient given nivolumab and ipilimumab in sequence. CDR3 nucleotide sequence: TGTGCCAGCAGCCCCTGGGAGGGGCGGGGGGGCGGAGAGACCCAGTACTTC. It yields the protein CASSPWEGRGGGETQYF.